This TCR beta chain was profiled in a study of blood T cells in healthy people across ages. Germline-derived CDR1 and CDR2 are SQVTM and ANQGSEA. The V end was cut by 7 bases, the J end by 1 base, with 7 bases between. This CDR3 is built from 11 residues. The authors ran a second PCR of roughly 6 to 12 cycles using a sample-barcoded 5' primer and a J-beta primer mix. Each cDNA molecule carried a tag from a template-switch adaptor that contained 12 random nucleotides. TCRdb re-derived calls from the 5' RACE reads in MiXCR, one entry per CDR3 protein. The repertoire includes about 970,000 distinct CDR3 sequences, roughly 51% of them detected once, and 20% to 25% sits in the top ten.

The chain has TRBV29-1 and TRBJ1-2; D ambiguous. This receptor was obtained from a woman aged 55-69 years in good health. Sequencing used blood. CDR3 DNA: TGCAGCGGACGGAGTAACTATGGCTACACCTTC. Translating gives CSGRSNYGYTF.